These 5 T cell receptor beta chains were sequenced from one sample in a study of vaccination and CD4 T cells after COVID-19. No antigen has been assigned to these receptors. Treatment specified: approximately 10-day PBMC culture with coronavirus spike peptide pools or control peptides (ViraFEST assay). The Oncomine TCR Beta short-read assay generated sequence data from the DNA of cultured CD4+ T cells. TCRdb ran MiXCR on the PCR reads and lists one entry per CDR3 protein. The sample records fewer than 13,000 distinct CDR3 sequences, 55% to 70% being singletons. Input material: CD4+ T cells from blood, cultured in vitro. The receptors shown here come from a human donor who had recovered from COVID-19.

This chain joins TRBV11-2 and TRBJ2-3; 8 bases map to TRBD2. The germline V gene encodes CDR1 SGHAT and CDR2 FQNNGV. This CDR3 is 14 amino acids long. Trimming at V came to 8 bases and at J to 8 bases, leaving 12 bases not matched to a gene. Here the CDR3 DNA reads TGTGCCAGCTCCCACCCGGGGGGGCATGGTACGCAGTATTTT. Protein sequence: CASSHPGGHGTQYF.

V and J are TRBV11-3 and TRBJ2-7; TRBD1 matches at 8 bases. This CDR3 has 14 residues. The germline gives CDR1 SGHNT, CDR2 YENEEA. V was clipped by 4 bases and J by 6 bases; unmatched bases: 8. DNA for the CDR3: TGTGCCAGCAGCTCGTCAGCAGGGGGCGGCGAGCAGTACTTC. Amino acids: CASSSSAGGGEQYF. The full variable domain, rest sourced from reference TRBV11-3 and TRBJ2-7, is EAGVVQSPRYKIIEKKQPVAFWCNPISGHNTLYWYLQNLGQGPELLIRYENEEAVDDSQLPKDRFSAERLKGVDSTLKIQPAELGDSAVYLCASSSSAGGGEQYFGPGTRLTVT.

The genes are TRBV20-1 and TRBJ2-2; 7 bases agree with TRBD1. This CDR3 has 16 residues. The J segment lost 1 base and the V segment lost 5 bases, leaving 10 bases of the junction unmatched. The germline V gene has CDR1 DFQATT and CDR2 SNEGSKA (reference sequence). CDR3 bases: TGCAGTGCTCCCCGAACAGGGGCCGGGAACACCGGGGAGCTGTTTTTT. This sequence encodes CSAPRTGAGNTGELFF.

The chain employs TRBV11-2 and TRBJ1-4; TRBD1 might be the D (5 bases). The V end was cut by 4 bases, the J end by 7 bases, with 13 bases between. The germline V gene encodes CDR1 SGHAT and CDR2 FQNNGV. This CDR3 has 14 amino acids. The CDR3: CASSSLRDGEKLFF. The CDR3, as DNA: TGTGCCAGCAGCTCCCTACGGGACGGTGAAAAACTGTTTTTT.

The chain employs TRBV28 and TRBJ2-5; possibly TRBD1 for D (6 bases). CDR1 MDHEN and CDR2 SYDVKM come from the germline V gene. CDR3 length: 20 residues. Trimming took off 6 bases at V and 2 bases at J, with 31 bases between the two ends. The CDR3 sequence: CASSWGATASARGRQETQYF. The CDR3, as DNA: TGTGCCAGCAGCTGGGGTGCGACAGCAAGTGCCAGGGGTCGGCAAGAGACCCAGTACTTC.